This T cell receptor (beta chain) was recovered during a study of response to subunit inactivated influenza vaccine. Study-wide results and limits: Authors suggested each seasonal flu vaccination may recruit only limited numbers of new T cells.

Sample share makes this clonotype medium-sized. The antigen is undetermined. The germline V gene has CDR1 PRHDT and CDR2 FYEKMQ (reference sequence). There are 14 residues in the CDR3. J was trimmed by 5 bases and V by 3 bases; bases with no gene match: 6. TCRdb re-called the RT-PCR reads with MiXCR, one entry per CDR3 protein. Among 650,000 to 800,000 distinct CDR3 sequences, approximately 17% were seen once, and the ten largest hold approximately 10%. Specimen: PBMCs from blood, collected around 5 days after vaccination. This chain uses TRBV13 with TRBJ2-5, with 7 bases lining up with TRBD2. This TCR was recovered from a man over 45 who received an inactivated influenza vaccine. CDR3 bases: TGTGCCAGCAGCTTTCGCGGGGAGGGGGAGACCCAGTACTTC. Translated, it gives CASSFRGEGETQYF.